This T cell receptor (beta chain) was retrieved from a study of blood T cells in healthy people across ages. No fewer than 5.5 micrograms of total RNA were isolated from every sample. This clonotype has more than one count but fewer than ten. What it binds is unknown. Combining a sample-barcoded 5' primer with a J-beta primer mix, a second PCR ran for 7 to 11 cycles. TCRdb recomputed calls from the 5' RACE reads with MiXCR, one row per CDR3 protein. The data hold about a million distinct CDR3 sequences, with around 54% observed a single time. Germline V CDR1 and CDR2: LGHNA, YSLEER. The CDR3 extends over 17 amino acids. V shed 0 bases and J shed 2 bases, with 13 bases lying between them. General study findings and limits: Diversity of TCR beta per million T cells declined in a roughly linear way with age.

Sequenced sample: blood. This chain uses TRBV4-3 with TRBJ2-2; no clear D. The origin of this receptor is a woman aged 55-70 years in good health. The CDR3 nucleotides are TGCGCCAGCAGCCAAGATAAATGGGGAACAAACACCGGGGAGCTGTTTTTT. This sequence encodes CASSQDKWGTNTGELFF.